Listed below are T cell receptor beta chains from one sample, sequenced in a study of OX40 agonist ivuxolimab in advanced cancers. Clones were sequenced by immunoSEQ multiplex PCR, and TCRdb holds only the in-frame ones, with some missing. The data show 15,000 to 25,000 clones, more than 70% seen once. The specimen comprised CD4+ or CD8+ T cells sorted from blood, sampled in a trial of the OX40 agonist ivuxolimab. Receptor source: an adult with an advanced solid tumor such as melanoma, head and neck, liver or kidney cancer. Each CDR3 is given with its conserved first and last residue. The D gene is left open where the match is weak. Only some rows state a clone size, as once, few, many or a class for expanded clones.

j_gene,abundance,d_gene,v_gene,CDR3nt,CDR3aa
TRBJ2-7,NA,NA,TRBV7-9,TGTGCCAGCAGCCCTACCCCGGTAGACTCCTACGAGCAGTACTTC,CASSPTPVDSYEQYF
TRBJ1-1,NA,NA,TRBV9,TGTGCCAGCAGCGGGTTGGGAGTTGCCGCTTTCTTT,CASSGLGVAAFF
TRBJ2-1,NA,NA,TRBV4-3,TGCGCCAGCAGCCAAGAGTCAGGGGACTACAATGAGCAGTTCTTC,CASSQESGDYNEQFF
TRBJ1-1,once,NA,TRBV4-3,TGCGCCAGCAGCGGGTGGCAGGGCACTGAAGCTTTCTTT,CASSGWQGTEAFF
TRBJ2-5,once,NA,TRBV7-2,TGTGCCAGCAGCTTAGGTAACAGGGCGGGAGAGACCCAGTACTTC,CASSLGNRAGETQYF
TRBJ2-7,NA,TRBD1,TRBV25-1,TGTGCCAGCAGTGGGGGGTTACAGGGGCTCACCTACGAGCAGTACTTC,CASSGGLQGLTYEQYF
TRBJ2-5,NA,NA,TRBV5-4,TGTGCCAGCAGCTTGGCAGTTGGGATCCGGGAGACCCAGTACTTC,CASSLAVGIRETQYF
TRBJ2-7,NA,NA,TRBV7-9,TGTGCCAGCAGCCCGCCGCCACCGAGCTCCTACGAGCAGTACTTC,CASSPPPPSSYEQYF
TRBJ2-3,NA,TRBD1,TRBV7-9,TGTGCCAGCAGCTTACGACAGGGGCATACAGATACGCAGTATTTT,CASSLRQGHTDTQYF
TRBJ2-1,once,TRBD2,TRBV6-5,TGTGCCAGCGCTCTAGCGGGAACCTACAATGAGCAGTTCTTC,CASALAGTYNEQFF
TRBJ1-1,NA,NA,TRBV5-1,TGCGCCAGCAGCTTGGAAATCGGGGGCGTCGGGACTGAAGCTTTCTTT,CASSLEIGGVGTEAFF
TRBJ2-7,NA,TRBD2,TRBV4-2,TGTGCCAGCAGCCAAGACCCGGCCCCGGGACTAGCAGCCTACGAGCAGTACTTC,CASSQDPAPGLAAYEQYF
TRBJ2-7,NA,NA,TRBV4-2,TGTGCCAGCAGCCAAGATCAGGGGGGACGATACGAGCAGTACTTC,CASSQDQGGRYEQYF
TRBJ1-1,NA,NA,TRBV13,TGTGCCAGCAGCTCGAGTGCAACAGGTCGCACTGAAGCTTTCTTT,CASSSSATGRTEAFF
TRBJ2-7,NA,NA,TRBV7-6,TGTGCCAGCAGCTTTTCCCCCGAGGACAGCTCCTACGAGCAGTACTTC,CASSFSPEDSSYEQYF
TRBJ2-5,NA,TRBD2,TRBV28,TGTGCCAGCAGACTGGGACTAGCGGGAGGGCCCGGAGAGACCCAGTACTTC,CASRLGLAGGPGETQYF
TRBJ2-7,NA,TRBD1,TRBV14,TGTGCCAGCAGGAAGACAGGGATGGACGAGCAGTACTTC,CASRKTGMDEQYF
TRBJ2-5,few,TRBD2,TRBV5-4,TGTGCCACCAAAGGGACTAGCGGTAAAGAGACCCAGTACTTC,CATKGTSGKETQYF
TRBJ1-5,NA,NA,TRBV5-6,TGTGCCAGCAGCTTCTTCAGGGGAAATCAGCCCCAGCATTTT,CASSFFRGNQPQHF
TRBJ1-3,NA,NA,TRBV19,TGTGCCAGTAGCAGAAGGGGATCGAACACCATATATTTT,CASSRRGSNTIYF
TRBJ2-1,NA,TRBD2,TRBV7-9,TGTGCCAGCAGCTTACTGGGACTAGCGGGACTAAGCAATGAGCAGTTCTTC,CASSLLGLAGLSNEQFF
TRBJ2-1,medium-sized,NA,TRBV2,TGTGCCAGCGGGGCCGGCAGGGGGGTATACAATGAGCAGTTCTTC,CASGAGRGVYNEQFF
TRBJ2-7,NA,NA,TRBV10-3,TGTGCCATCAGTGACAGGGGAAGGCCCTACGAGCAGTACTTC,CAISDRGRPYEQYF
TRBJ2-2,NA,TRBD2,TRBV28,TGTGCCAGCACCCCACTAGCGACCGGGGAGCTGTTTTTT,CASTPLATGELFF
TRBJ2-7,NA,TRBD2,TRBV9,TGTGCCAGCAGCGTAGGGGATAGCGGGGTTTACGAGCAGTACTTC,CASSVGDSGVYEQYF
TRBJ1-1,once,NA,TRBV28,TGTGCCAGCACACGCCCCGGGTTGAACACTGAAGCTTTCTTT,CASTRPGLNTEAFF
TRBJ1-2,NA,NA,TRBV5-6,TGTGCCAGCAGCCGTGGGGCAGACGATCTCTATGGCTACACCTTC,CASSRGADDLYGYTF
TRBJ2-1,NA,TRBD2,TRBV28,TGTGCCAGCGGGACTAGCGGGAGACCTGAGCAGTTCTTC,CASGTSGRPEQFF
TRBJ1-1,NA,NA,TRBV27,TGTGCCAGCAGTTTAAAGGGTAACACTGAAGCTTTCTTT,CASSLKGNTEAFF
TRBJ2-7,NA,NA,TRBV11-2,TGTGCCAGCAGCTTAAGTCCGGACCGCTCCTACGAGCAGTACTTC,CASSLSPDRSYEQYF
TRBJ1-1,once,NA,TRBV5-6,TGTGCCAGCAGCTTGGGGACAGCCACTGAAGCTTTCTTT,CASSLGTATEAFF